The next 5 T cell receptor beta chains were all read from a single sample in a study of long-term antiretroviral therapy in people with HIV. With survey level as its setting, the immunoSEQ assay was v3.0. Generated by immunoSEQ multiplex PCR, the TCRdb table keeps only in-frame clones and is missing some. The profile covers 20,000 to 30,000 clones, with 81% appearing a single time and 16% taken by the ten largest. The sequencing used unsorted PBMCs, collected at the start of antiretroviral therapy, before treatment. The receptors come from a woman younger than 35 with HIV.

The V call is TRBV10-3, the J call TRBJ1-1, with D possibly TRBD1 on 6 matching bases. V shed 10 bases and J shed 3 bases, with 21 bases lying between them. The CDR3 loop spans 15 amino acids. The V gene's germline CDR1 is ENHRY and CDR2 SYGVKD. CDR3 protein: CATLLGGVRDTEAFF. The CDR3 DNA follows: TGTGCCACTCTGTTAGGGGGGGTAAGGGACACTGAAGCTTTCTTT.

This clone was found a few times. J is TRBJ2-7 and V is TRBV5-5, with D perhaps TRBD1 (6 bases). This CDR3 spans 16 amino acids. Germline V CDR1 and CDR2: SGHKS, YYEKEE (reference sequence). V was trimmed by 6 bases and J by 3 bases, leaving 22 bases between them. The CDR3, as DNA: TGTGCCAGCACTCCGTTGGGAACAGGGAGAAACTACGAGCAGTACTTC. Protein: CASTPLGTGRNYEQYF.

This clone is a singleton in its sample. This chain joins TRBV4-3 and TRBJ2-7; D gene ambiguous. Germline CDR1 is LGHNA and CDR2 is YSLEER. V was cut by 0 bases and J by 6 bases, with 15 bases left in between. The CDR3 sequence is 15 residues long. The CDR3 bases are TGCGCCAGCAGCCAAGAGCACAGATCGGTGGGCGAGCAGTACTTC. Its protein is CASSQEHRSVGEQYF.

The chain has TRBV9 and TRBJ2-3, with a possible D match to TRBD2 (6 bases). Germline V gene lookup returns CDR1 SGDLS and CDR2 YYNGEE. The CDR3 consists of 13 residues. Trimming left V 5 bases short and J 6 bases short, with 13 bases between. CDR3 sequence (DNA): TGTGCCAGCAGTTTAGCGGTTGAGGATACGCAGTATTTT. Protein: CASSLAVEDTQYF. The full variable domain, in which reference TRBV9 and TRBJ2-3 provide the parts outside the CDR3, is DSGVTQTPKHLITATGQRVTLRCSPRSGDLSVYWYQQSLDQGLQFLIQYYNGEERAKGNILERFSAQQFPDLHSELNLSSLELGDSALYFCASSLAVEDTQYFGPGTRLTVL.

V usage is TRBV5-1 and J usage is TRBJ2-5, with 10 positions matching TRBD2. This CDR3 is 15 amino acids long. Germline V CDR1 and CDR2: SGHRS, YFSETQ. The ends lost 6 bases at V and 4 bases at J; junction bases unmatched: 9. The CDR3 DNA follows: TGCGCCAGCAATTGGGCTAGCGGGAGTTCAGAGACCCAGTACTTC. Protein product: CASNWASGSSETQYF.